This is a list of T cell receptor beta chains from one sample in a study of technical replicates of blood from a handful of donors. Clones were sequenced by immunoSEQ multiplex PCR, and TCRdb holds only the in-frame ones, with some missing. This repertoire shows 53,000 or so clones, about 93% found once; its top ten account for approximately 4%. The sample comprised PBMCs. These receptors came from a human donor in good health. Some clones in this sample may be carry-over from other donors' samples. Each CDR3 is given with its conserved first and last residue. Fields, in order: V gene, J gene, clone size, D gene, CDR3 protein, CDR3 DNA. D genes are given only for firm matches. The size field is filled for only some rows; it gives once, few, many or a size class.

v_call: TRBV30; j_call: TRBJ1-2; clone_size: .; d_call: .; cdr3_aa: CAWSADSYGYTF; cdr3_nt: TGTGCCTGGAGTGCCGACTCCTATGGCTACACCTTC
v_call: TRBV5-6; j_call: TRBJ2-4; clone_size: .; d_call: TRBD1; cdr3_aa: CASSSYSQGAIAKNIQYF; cdr3_nt: TGTGCCAGCAGCTCGTATTCACAGGGGGCTATAGCCAAAAACATTCAGTACTTC
v_call: TRBV6-1; j_call: TRBJ1-1; clone_size: .; d_call: .; cdr3_aa: CASQSGLMNTEAFF; cdr3_nt: TGTGCCAGCCAAAGCGGGCTAATGAACACTGAAGCTTTCTTT
v_call: TRBV18; j_call: TRBJ1-4; clone_size: .; d_call: .; cdr3_aa: CASSPPEGEGEKLFF; cdr3_nt: TGTGCCAGCTCACCACCGGAGGGCGAGGGTGAAAAACTGTTTTTT
v_call: TRBV6-5; j_call: TRBJ2-7; clone_size: .; d_call: .; cdr3_aa: CASSADSYSYEQYF; cdr3_nt: TGTGCCAGCAGTGCTGACAGCTACTCCTACGAGCAGTACTTC
v_call: TRBV7-8; j_call: TRBJ1-4; clone_size: .; d_call: TRBD1; cdr3_aa: CASSLSVGQGESTNEKLFF; cdr3_nt: TGTGCCAGCAGCTTATCCGTTGGACAGGGAGAATCAACTAATGAAAAACTGTTTTTT
v_call: TRBV7-2; j_call: TRBJ1-2; clone_size: .; d_call: .; cdr3_aa: CASSPSGDLVDYGYTF; cdr3_nt: TGTGCCAGCAGCCCCTCAGGGGATTTAGTGGACTATGGCTACACCTTC
v_call: TRBV6-5; j_call: TRBJ1-6; clone_size: .; d_call: TRBD1; cdr3_aa: CASSYSIGQGGSPLHF; cdr3_nt: TGTGCCAGCAGTTACTCGATAGGGCAGGGGGGTTCACCCCTCCACTTT
v_call: TRBV4-1; j_call: TRBJ2-7; clone_size: .; d_call: .; cdr3_aa: CASSPYVNYEQYF; cdr3_nt: TGCGCCAGCAGCCCGTATGTAAACTACGAGCAGTACTTC
v_call: TRBV12-5; j_call: TRBJ2-1; clone_size: .; d_call: TRBD1; cdr3_aa: CASGLPPTGQDDEQFF; cdr3_nt: TGTGCTAGTGGTTTGCCCCCAACGGGACAGGACGATGAGCAGTTCTTC
v_call: TRBV5-4; j_call: TRBJ2-4; clone_size: .; d_call: TRBD2; cdr3_aa: CASSLRLAGGGGAKNIQYF; cdr3_nt: TGTGCCAGCAGCTTGCGGTTAGCGGGGGGAGGGGGAGCCAAAAACATTCAGTACTTC
v_call: TRBV7-2; j_call: TRBJ2-7; clone_size: .; d_call: TRBD1; cdr3_aa: CASSPPGQGANEQYF; cdr3_nt: TGTGCCAGCAGCCCCCCGGGACAGGGGGCCAACGAGCAGTACTTC
v_call: TRBV7-2; j_call: TRBJ2-4; clone_size: .; d_call: TRBD2; cdr3_aa: CASSPPPGGGKNIQYF; cdr3_nt: TGTGCCAGCAGCCCCCCCCCGGGCGGGGGAAAAAACATTCAGTACTTC
v_call: TRBV9; j_call: TRBJ2-5; clone_size: .; d_call: TRBD2; cdr3_aa: CASSVAKGLGETQYF; cdr3_nt: TGTGCCAGCAGCGTAGCTAAGGGACTAGGAGAGACCCAGTACTTC
v_call: TRBV4-2; j_call: TRBJ2-1; clone_size: .; d_call: TRBD1; cdr3_aa: CASSQVGQYNEQFF; cdr3_nt: TGTGCCAGCAGCCAAGTGGGACAGTACAATGAGCAGTTCTTC
v_call: TRBV18; j_call: TRBJ2-5; clone_size: .; d_call: TRBD1; cdr3_aa: CASSPQGAETQYF; cdr3_nt: TGTGCCAGCTCACCACAGGGGGCGGAGACCCAGTACTTC
v_call: TRBV5-1; j_call: TRBJ2-1; clone_size: .; d_call: TRBD2; cdr3_aa: CASSREGPPNEQFF; cdr3_nt: TGCGCCAGCAGCCGGGAGGGACCCCCAAATGAGCAGTTCTTC
v_call: TRBV15; j_call: TRBJ2-3; clone_size: .; d_call: TRBD2; cdr3_aa: CATSKRGGVTDTQYF; cdr3_nt: TGTGCCACCAGCAAACGCGGGGGGGTTACAGATACGCAGTATTTT
v_call: TRBV6-1; j_call: TRBJ2-1; clone_size: .; d_call: TRBD2; cdr3_aa: CASSDPSGNAYNEQFF; cdr3_nt: TGTGCCAGCAGTGATCCTAGCGGGAATGCCTACAATGAGCAGTTCTTC
v_call: TRBV2; j_call: TRBJ1-2; clone_size: few; d_call: .; cdr3_aa: CASSPRRLGEVAGYTF; cdr3_nt: TGTGCCAGCAGCCCCAGACGGCTCGGGGAAGTAGCTGGCTACACCTTC
v_call: TRBV29-1; j_call: TRBJ1-2; clone_size: .; d_call: TRBD1; cdr3_aa: CSVEGQGPYGYTF; cdr3_nt: TGCAGCGTTGAGGGACAGGGGCCCTATGGCTACACCTTC
v_call: TRBV6-4; j_call: TRBJ1-1; clone_size: .; d_call: .; cdr3_aa: CASSDGPGGGEAFF; cdr3_nt: TGTGCCAGCAGTGACGGGCCCGGGGGTGGTGAAGCTTTCTTT
v_call: TRBV19; j_call: TRBJ2-1; clone_size: .; d_call: TRBD1; cdr3_aa: CPGTDRDNEQFF; cdr3_nt: TGTCCCGGGACGGACAGGGACAATGAGCAGTTCTTC
v_call: TRBV5-1; j_call: TRBJ1-5; clone_size: .; d_call: .; cdr3_aa: CASRAGDYSNQPQHF; cdr3_nt: TGCGCCAGCAGGGCAGGGGATTATAGCAATCAGCCCCAGCATTTT
v_call: TRBV7-6; j_call: TRBJ2-1; clone_size: .; d_call: .; cdr3_aa: CASSPGITYNEQFF; cdr3_nt: TGTGCCAGCAGTCCCGGGATCACCTACAATGAGCAGTTCTTC
v_call: TRBV7-9; j_call: TRBJ2-1; clone_size: .; d_call: TRBD2; cdr3_aa: CASSAGEGGSPHNEQFF; cdr3_nt: TGTGCCAGCAGCGCGGGGGAGGGCGGTTCCCCACACAATGAGCAGTTCTTC
v_call: TRBV2; j_call: TRBJ2-7; clone_size: .; d_call: TRBD2; cdr3_aa: CASSEGTSGSYEQYF; cdr3_nt: TGTGCCAGCAGTGAAGGGACTAGCGGGAGCTACGAGCAGTACTTC
v_call: TRBV7-6; j_call: TRBJ1-6; clone_size: .; d_call: .; cdr3_aa: CASSFGGKNSPLHF; cdr3_nt: TGTGCCAGCAGCTTCGGGGGGAAGAATTCACCCCTCCACTTT
v_call: TRBV4-2; j_call: TRBJ2-3; clone_size: .; d_call: TRBD2; cdr3_aa: CASSQELAGGTDTQYF; cdr3_nt: TGTGCCAGCAGCCAGGAACTAGCGGGCGGCACAGATACGCAGTATTTT
v_call: TRBV6-5; j_call: TRBJ1-1; clone_size: .; d_call: TRBD1; cdr3_aa: CASSSPSGQGAFF; cdr3_nt: TGTGCCAGCAGTTCCCCGAGCGGACAGGGAGCTTTCTTT
v_call: TRBV19; j_call: TRBJ1-4; clone_size: .; d_call: .; cdr3_aa: CASSIALRATNEKLFF; cdr3_nt: TGTGCCAGTAGTATTGCCCTGAGGGCTACTAATGAAAAACTGTTTTTT
v_call: TRBV18; j_call: TRBJ2-7; clone_size: .; d_call: TRBD1; cdr3_aa: CASSQTGGYEQYF; cdr3_nt: TGTGCCAGCTCACAGACAGGGGGCTACGAGCAGTACTTC
v_call: TRBV2; j_call: TRBJ2-1; clone_size: .; d_call: TRBD2; cdr3_aa: CASSEGPRLAGNEQFF; cdr3_nt: TGTGCCAGCAGTGAAGGCCCGAGACTAGCCGGCAATGAGCAGTTCTTC
v_call: TRBV7-2; j_call: TRBJ2-7; clone_size: .; d_call: .; cdr3_aa: CASSLGPGEQYF; cdr3_nt: TGTGCCAGCAGCTTGGGTCCAGGCGAGCAGTACTTC
v_call: TRBV5-6; j_call: TRBJ2-5; clone_size: .; d_call: .; cdr3_aa: CASSLTGMGQETQYF; cdr3_nt: TGTGCCAGCAGCTTAACAGGGATGGGTCAAGAGACCCAGTACTTC
v_call: TRBV14; j_call: TRBJ2-2; clone_size: .; d_call: .; cdr3_aa: CASSQVGRRATGELFF; cdr3_nt: TGTGCCAGCAGCCAAGTCGGTCGGAGGGCCACCGGGGAGCTGTTTTTT
v_call: TRBV7-2; j_call: TRBJ2-7; clone_size: few; d_call: TRBD2; cdr3_aa: CASSGTSGSYEQYF; cdr3_nt: TGTGCCAGCAGCGGAACTAGCGGCTCCTACGAGCAGTACTTC
v_call: TRBV19; j_call: TRBJ2-7; clone_size: .; d_call: TRBD1; cdr3_aa: CASRGQGIYEQYF; cdr3_nt: TGTGCCAGTAGGGGACAGGGAATCTACGAGCAGTACTTC
v_call: TRBV30; j_call: TRBJ2-6; clone_size: .; d_call: .; cdr3_aa: CAWEQSSGANVLTF; cdr3_nt: TGTGCCTGGGAACAAAGCTCTGGGGCCAACGTCCTGACTTTC
v_call: TRBV2; j_call: TRBJ1-1; clone_size: .; d_call: .; cdr3_aa: CASSRSNTEAFF; cdr3_nt: TGTGCCAGCAGTCGTTCGAACACTGAAGCTTTCTTT
v_call: TRBV9; j_call: TRBJ1-2; clone_size: .; d_call: TRBD1; cdr3_aa: CASSLDRQGRMRYGYTF; cdr3_nt: TGTGCCAGCAGCCTCGATAGACAGGGAAGGATGCGGTATGGCTACACCTTC
v_call: TRBV5-1; j_call: TRBJ2-1; clone_size: .; d_call: TRBD2; cdr3_aa: CASSYLSGSNEQFF; cdr3_nt: TGCGCCAGCAGCTACCTTAGCGGGTCCAATGAGCAGTTCTTC
v_call: TRBV5-1; j_call: TRBJ2-1; clone_size: .; d_call: TRBD2; cdr3_aa: CASTSGGGYNEQFF; cdr3_nt: TGCGCCAGCACCTCGGGGGGGGGCTACAATGAGCAGTTCTTC
v_call: TRBV5-4; j_call: TRBJ1-1; clone_size: .; d_call: .; cdr3_aa: CASSLGQAYGKNTEAFF; cdr3_nt: TGTGCCAGCAGCTTGGGGCAGGCTTATGGAAAGAACACTGAAGCTTTCTTT
v_call: TRBV7-3; j_call: TRBJ1-5; clone_size: .; d_call: .; cdr3_aa: CASSLGGQPQHF; cdr3_nt: TGTGCCAGCAGCTTAGGGGGGCAGCCCCAGCATTTT
v_call: TRBV5-1; j_call: TRBJ1-6; clone_size: .; d_call: TRBD1; cdr3_aa: CASSLPTGDNSPLHF; cdr3_nt: TGCGCCAGCAGCTTGCCGACAGGGGATAATTCACCCCTCCACTTT
v_call: TRBV5-4; j_call: TRBJ2-7; clone_size: .; d_call: TRBD2; cdr3_aa: CASSLIAGGPTYEQYF; cdr3_nt: TGTGCCAGCAGCTTAATAGCGGGAGGGCCCACCTACGAGCAGTACTTC
v_call: TRBV29-1; j_call: TRBJ1-2; clone_size: once; d_call: .; cdr3_aa: CSAERGGYTF; cdr3_nt: TGCAGCGCAGAAAGGGGGGGCTACACCTTC
v_call: TRBV19; j_call: TRBJ2-7; clone_size: .; d_call: .; cdr3_aa: CASTPDSFTEQYF; cdr3_nt: TGTGCCAGTACCCCGGACAGTTTTACAGAGCAGTACTTC
v_call: TRBV5-4; j_call: TRBJ1-3; clone_size: .; d_call: .; cdr3_aa: CASSPESPGNTIYF; cdr3_nt: TGTGCCAGCAGCCCGGAGAGTCCTGGAAACACCATATATTTT
v_call: TRBV7-6; j_call: TRBJ2-1; clone_size: few; d_call: .; cdr3_aa: CASSLGASVTQEQFF; cdr3_nt: TGTGCCAGCAGCTTAGGGGCTAGCGTAACTCAGGAGCAGTTCTTC
v_call: TRBV5-6; j_call: TRBJ2-1; clone_size: .; d_call: TRBD2; cdr3_aa: CASRPWGAGVGNEQFF; cdr3_nt: TGTGCCAGCAGGCCCTGGGGAGCGGGAGTGGGAAATGAGCAGTTCTTC
v_call: TRBV18; j_call: TRBJ1-1; clone_size: .; d_call: .; cdr3_aa: CASSPRTENTEAFF; cdr3_nt: TGTGCCAGCTCACCACGGACAGAGAACACTGAAGCTTTCTTT